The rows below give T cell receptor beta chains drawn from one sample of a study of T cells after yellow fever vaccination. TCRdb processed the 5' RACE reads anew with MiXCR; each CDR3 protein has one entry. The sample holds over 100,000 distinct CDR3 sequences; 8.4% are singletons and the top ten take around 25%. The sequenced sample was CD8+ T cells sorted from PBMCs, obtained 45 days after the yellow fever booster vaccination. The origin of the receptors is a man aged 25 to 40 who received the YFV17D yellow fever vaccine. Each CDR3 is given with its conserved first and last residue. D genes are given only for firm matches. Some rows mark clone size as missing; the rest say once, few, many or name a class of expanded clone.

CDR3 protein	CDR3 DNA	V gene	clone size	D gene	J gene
CASSYHLAGENEQYF	TGTGCCAGCAGTTACCACCTAGCGGGAGAAAACGAGCAGTACTTC	TRBV6-2/TRBV6-3	many	TRBD2	TRBJ2-7
CSARASPGLAVIEQYF	TGCAGTGCTAGAGCCTCGCCGGGGCTAGCGGTTATTGAGCAGTACTTC	TRBV20-1	many	TRBD2	TRBJ2-7
CASRVAEHNEQFF	TGTGCCAGCAGGGTAGCGGAGCACAATGAGCAGTTCTTC	TRBV27	many	NA	TRBJ2-1
CASSQASGRRGNEQFF	TGCGCCAGCAGCCAAGCTAGCGGGAGAAGGGGTAATGAGCAGTTCTTC	TRBV4-1	many	TRBD2	TRBJ2-1
CSARDGGSADTQYF	TGCAGTGCTAGAGATGGCGGGAGCGCAGATACGCAGTATTTT	TRBV20-1	many	TRBD2	TRBJ2-3
CASILGGGQETQYF	TGCGCCAGCATCCTCGGGGGGGGTCAAGAGACCCAGTACTTC	TRBV5-1	many	TRBD2	TRBJ2-5
CASSRRTVSTDTQYF	TGTGCCAGCAGCCGCCGGACAGTAAGCACAGATACGCAGTATTTT	TRBV7-9	NA	NA	TRBJ2-3
CASSYSKSDTQYF	TGTGCCAGCAGTTACTCGAAGTCAGATACGCAGTATTTT	TRBV6-5	few	NA	TRBJ2-3
CASSLAPGLGNEQFF	TGTGCCAGCAGCTTGGCCCCGGGTCTGGGTAATGAGCAGTTCTTC	TRBV5-6	NA	NA	TRBJ2-1
CASSPDTSPRGYTF	TGTGCCAGCAGCCCCGACACGTCCCCACGAGGCTACACCTTC	TRBV5-5	NA	NA	TRBJ1-2
CASSLAEAGYDEQYF	TGTGCCAGCAGCTTAGCGGAGGCAGGGTACGACGAGCAGTACTTC	TRBV7-9	NA	NA	TRBJ2-7
CASSLVRLAGRNTDTQYF	TGTGCCAGCAGCTTAGTCCGTCTAGCGGGACGAAACACAGATACGCAGTATTTT	TRBV11-3	few	TRBD2	TRBJ2-3
CASSYGASANNEQFF	TGTGCCAGCAGCTACGGCGCTAGCGCGAACAATGAGCAGTTCTTC	TRBV6-5	many	NA	TRBJ2-1
CSAPTGGYGYTF	TGCAGCGCCCCGACAGGGGGCTATGGCTACACCTTC	TRBV29-1	many	TRBD1	TRBJ1-2
CASSQNSGTSQDEQYF	TGTGCCAGCAGTCAAAATTCCGGGACTAGTCAGGACGAGCAGTACTTC	TRBV7-9	many	TRBD2	TRBJ2-7
CASSYSTRRNTEAFF	TGTGCCAGCAGTTACTCTACTCGACGGAACACTGAAGCTTTCTTT	TRBV6-5	many	NA	TRBJ1-1
CATREGRTEAFF	TGTGCCACCCGGGAAGGGAGAACTGAAGCTTTCTTT	TRBV12-3/TRBV12-4	many	NA	TRBJ1-1
CASSNSDYEQYF	TGTGCCAGCAGCAATAGCGACTACGAGCAGTACTTC	TRBV7-9	few	NA	TRBJ2-7
CASSLSGTSGSYEQYF	TGTGCCAGCAGTTTATCTGGGACTAGCGGTTCCTACGAGCAGTACTTC	TRBV27	NA	TRBD2	TRBJ2-7
CASSLFGAAGGGAYNEQFF	TGTGCCAGCAGCTTATTCGGCGCGGCGGGAGGCGGGGCCTACAATGAGCAGTTCTTC	TRBV11-2	NA	TRBD2	TRBJ2-1
CASSLEAGSTEAFF	TGTGCCAGCAGCTTGGAAGCGGGAAGTACTGAAGCTTTCTTT	TRBV5-6	many	NA	TRBJ1-1
CASSPPRQPQHF	TGTGCCAGCAGTCCACCACGGCAGCCCCAGCATTTT	TRBV12-3/TRBV12-4	many	NA	TRBJ1-5
CASRHPSDREKLFF	TGTGCCAGCAGACACCCTTCCGACAGGGAAAAACTGTTTTTT	TRBV6-5	many	NA	TRBJ1-4
CASSLGLGSVTEAFF	TGTGCCAGCAGCTTAGGACTAGGCAGCGTCACTGAAGCTTTCTTT	TRBV7-9	many	NA	TRBJ1-1
CASSLEGGPTGELFF	TGTGCCAGCAGTTTGGAGGGAGGCCCCACCGGGGAGCTGTTTTTT	TRBV12-3/TRBV12-4	few	NA	TRBJ2-2
CASSSAGEYGYTF	TGTGCCAGCAGTTCGGCAGGGGAGTATGGCTACACCTTC	TRBV27	NA	NA	TRBJ1-2
CASSQGGSNTGELFF	TGTGCCAGCAGCCAAGGGGGATCGAACACCGGGGAGCTGTTTTTT	TRBV9	NA	NA	TRBJ2-2
CASSIVRTNNQPQHF	TGTGCCAGTAGTATAGTGCGGACGAACAATCAGCCCCAGCATTTT	TRBV19	NA	NA	TRBJ1-5
CASSLTGVPDTQYF	TGTGCCAGCAGTTTAACGGGAGTCCCAGATACGCAGTATTTT	TRBV12-3/TRBV12-4	many	NA	TRBJ2-3
CASSQMQEKLFF	TGCGCCAGCAGCCAAATGCAGGAAAAACTGTTTTTT	TRBV4-1	medium-sized	NA	TRBJ1-4
CASSLEGGEQFF	TGTGCCAGCAGCTTAGAAGGAGGTGAGCAGTTCTTC	TRBV7-9	many	NA	TRBJ2-1
CASSSGLAAYQETQYF	TGTGCCAGCAGCTCCGGACTAGCGGCGTACCAAGAGACCCAGTACTTC	TRBV7-6	few	TRBD2	TRBJ2-5
CSVEGRKAFF	TGCAGCGTTGAGGGGAGAAAGGCTTTCTTT	TRBV29-1	many	NA	TRBJ1-1
CASGKSGGSYNEQFF	TGTGCCAGCGGGAAATCGGGCGGCTCCTACAATGAGCAGTTCTTC	TRBV6-4	many	NA	TRBJ2-1
CASSSPASTYEQYF	TGTGCCAGCAGTTCCCCCGCGTCCACCTACGAGCAGTACTTC	TRBV6-5	NA	NA	TRBJ2-7
CASLQIATAHEQYF	TGTGCCAGCCTGCAGATTGCCACCGCCCACGAGCAGTACTTC	TRBV7-9	many	NA	TRBJ2-7
CASSIRQGPYNEQFF	TGTGCCAGTAGTATCCGACAGGGCCCCTACAATGAGCAGTTCTTC	TRBV19	few	TRBD1	TRBJ2-1
CASSLPLQGRSYNEQFF	TGTGCCAGCAGTTTACCCTTACAGGGCCGCTCCTACAATGAGCAGTTCTTC	TRBV12-3/TRBV12-4	many	NA	TRBJ2-1
CASQVASGVHEQFF	TGTGCCAGTCAAGTGGCTAGCGGGGTCCATGAGCAGTTCTTC	TRBV13	many	TRBD2	TRBJ2-1
CSVERGMEGTQYF	TGCAGCGTTGAGAGGGGGATGGAGGGCACCCAGTACTTC	TRBV29-1	many	NA	TRBJ2-5
CAFGPHQHTQYF	TGTGCCTTCGGGCCCCACCAGCATACGCAGTATTTT	TRBV30	many	NA	TRBJ2-3
CASRLAGVHNEQFF	TGTGCCAGCCGACTAGCGGGAGTCCACAATGAGCAGTTCTTC	TRBV6-1	many	TRBD2	TRBJ2-1
CSARRGAEGYGYTF	TGCAGTGCTAGAAGGGGGGCGGAGGGCTATGGCTACACCTTC	TRBV20-1	few	NA	TRBJ1-2